These T cell receptor beta chains were read from a single sample in a study of T cells after yellow fever vaccination. TCRdb analysed the 5' RACE reads with MiXCR anew, one entry per CDR3 protein. Here the sample spans about 400,000 distinct CDR3 sequences, roughly 12% being singletons. Sequences were derived from PBMCs, sampled on the day of the first yellow fever vaccination. Source of these receptors: a man aged 18 to 35 who received the YFV17D yellow fever vaccine. Each CDR3 is given without its conserved first and last residue. Clone size is shown for a subset of rows, as once, few, many or a class of expanded clone.

cdr3_aa: ASSVSPPGGGDEKLF
clone_size: few
j_call: TRBJ1-4
v_call: TRBV9

cdr3_aa: AISDPARGNEKLF
clone_size: few
j_call: TRBJ1-4
v_call: TRBV10-3

cdr3_aa: SASQGHSKINEQF
clone_size: few
j_call: TRBJ2-1
v_call: TRBV20-1

cdr3_aa: ASRTYWTENTEAF
clone_size: few
j_call: TRBJ1-1
v_call: TRBV12-3/TRBV12-4

cdr3_aa: ASSLYPTRGSSSYEQY
clone_size: -
j_call: TRBJ2-7
v_call: TRBV7-3

cdr3_aa: ASSPYPSGGANEQF
clone_size: -
j_call: TRBJ2-1
v_call: TRBV27

cdr3_aa: SANAREYSTDTQY
clone_size: few
j_call: TRBJ2-3
v_call: TRBV20-1

cdr3_aa: ATSDLDRDTGELF
clone_size: many
j_call: TRBJ2-2
v_call: TRBV24-1

cdr3_aa: ASSNGGLEELF
clone_size: once
j_call: TRBJ1-4
v_call: TRBV18

cdr3_aa: AISSVAGTQSTDTQY
clone_size: -
j_call: TRBJ2-3
v_call: TRBV10-3

cdr3_aa: ASSLREFDTQY
clone_size: few
j_call: TRBJ2-3
v_call: TRBV18

cdr3_aa: SVNRRTSGDNEQF
clone_size: -
j_call: TRBJ2-1
v_call: TRBV29-1

cdr3_aa: ASSARQGPSSPLH
clone_size: many
j_call: TRBJ1-6
v_call: TRBV7-9

cdr3_aa: ASSRRGGGRETQY
clone_size: few
j_call: TRBJ2-5
v_call: TRBV3-1

cdr3_aa: ASSQGTVGYT
clone_size: -
j_call: TRBJ1-2
v_call: TRBV4-1

cdr3_aa: ASSFVTILQGAKNTEAF
clone_size: -
j_call: TRBJ1-1
v_call: TRBV5-1

cdr3_aa: ASSPAFTNYGYT
clone_size: -
j_call: TRBJ1-2
v_call: TRBV6-1

cdr3_aa: ASSPTGTSGRETQY
clone_size: -
j_call: TRBJ2-5
v_call: TRBV7-3

cdr3_aa: SASRDTSTYEQY
clone_size: -
j_call: TRBJ2-7
v_call: TRBV20-1

cdr3_aa: ASSPPRTRSYNEQF
clone_size: few
j_call: TRBJ2-1
v_call: TRBV2